The rows below give T cell receptor beta chains drawn from one sample of a study of blood T cell repertoires in COVID-19. TCRdb's table, derived via immunoSEQ multiplex PCR, lists solely in-frame clones and lacks some. Of hundreds of thousands of clones in the sample, roughly 87% were seen once. Sequencing was performed on PBMCs or T cells enriched from blood (not recorded which). These receptors all stem from a woman aged 18-29 years who had recovered from COVID-19. CDR3s include the opening cysteine and the closing phenylalanine or tryptophan. D genes are given only for firm matches. Rows give clone size only sometimes, using once, few, many, or a class for an expanded clone.

abundance	v_gene	d_gene	j_gene	CDR3aa	CDR3nt
-	TRBV6-5	-	TRBJ1-1	CASSYSLGVYGTEAFF	TGTGCCAGCAGTTATTCCCTAGGGGTTTACGGCACTGAAGCTTTCTTT
-	TRBV7-2	-	TRBJ1-6	CASSSRDGRNSPLHF	TGTGCCAGCAGCTCCCGGGACGGGAGAAATTCACCCCTCCACTTT
-	TRBV5-4	-	TRBJ2-3	CASSLDSNTQYF	TGTGCCAGCAGCCTTGACTCGAATACGCAGTATTTT
-	TRBV5-1	-	TRBJ2-5	CASSLAVQETQYF	TGCGCCAGCAGCTTGGCGGTACAAGAGACCCAGTACTTC
-	TRBV6-6	-	TRBJ1-4	CASRRGRGATNEKLFF	TGTGCCAGCAGGCGTGGTAGGGGTGCAACTAATGAAAAACTGTTTTTT
-	TRBV28	-	TRBJ1-2	CAGRAEYGYTF	TGTGCCGGGCGCGCCGAATATGGCTACACCTTC
-	TRBV28	-	TRBJ1-4	CASSPSRGAVEKLFF	TGTGCCAGCAGCCCTTCGCGGGGGGCGGTTGAAAAACTGTTTTTT
-	TRBV5-1	TRBD1	TRBJ1-2	CASSSGVTRDSPLWGYTF	TGCGCCAGCAGCTCCGGTGTGACTAGGGACAGCCCTCTATGGGGCTACACCTTC
-	TRBV6-5	-	TRBJ1-2	CASRTSGAGYGYTF	TGTGCCAGCAGGACTAGCGGGGCGGGGTATGGCTACACCTTC
-	TRBV10-3	-	TRBJ2-1	CAIRESWGGSGHNEQFF	TGTGCCATCAGGGAGTCCTGGGGAGGTAGCGGACACAATGAGCAGTTCTTC
-	TRBV19	TRBD1	TRBJ1-6	CASRSTGGIGDSPLHF	TGTGCCAGTAGATCTACAGGGGGCATTGGGGATTCACCCCTCCACTTT
-	TRBV11-2	TRBD1	TRBJ1-1	CASSRTGVNTEAFF	TGTGCCAGCAGCCGGACAGGGGTCAACACTGAAGCTTTCTTT
-	TRBV12-3/TRBV12-4	-	TRBJ1-4	CASRGAEKLFF	TGTGCCAGCAGGGGGGCCGAAAAACTGTTTTTT
-	TRBV24-1	-	TRBJ1-1	CATRDTGLNTEAFF	TGTGCCACCAGGGACACCGGCTTGAACACTGAAGCTTTCTTT
few	TRBV11-2	TRBD2	TRBJ2-7	CASSLTGTSGTYYEQYF	TGTGCCAGCAGCTTAACCGGGACTAGCGGAACCTACTACGAGCAGTACTTC
-	TRBV10-1	-	TRBJ2-5	CASRPKRGRGETQYF	TGCGCCAGCAGACCTAAACGTGGCAGGGGAGAGACCCAGTACTTC
once	TRBV2	-	TRBJ1-2	CASSGDGQPWGGYTF	TGTGCCAGCAGCGGGGATGGACAGCCTTGGGGTGGCTACACCTTC
-	TRBV18	-	TRBJ2-7	CASSEVGVGEQYF	TGTGCCAGCTCAGAGGTCGGGGTAGGGGAGCAGTACTTC
once	TRBV7-2	TRBD1	TRBJ2-7	CASTWTGYYEQYF	TGTGCCAGCACCTGGACAGGATACTACGAGCAGTACTTC
-	TRBV19	-	TRBJ1-1	CASRPQGNTEAFF	TGTGCCAGTAGGCCGCAGGGGAACACTGAAGCTTTCTTT
many	TRBV12-5	-	TRBJ1-2	CAPPGLFNYGYTF	TGTGCTCCCCCAGGGCTCTTTAACTATGGCTACACCTTC
-	TRBV7-9	-	TRBJ2-7	CASRIGGLPGEQYF	TGTGCCAGCAGAATCGGGGGGCTCCCGGGCGAGCAGTACTTC
-	TRBV27	-	TRBJ2-7	CASRPLETPYEQYF	TGTGCCAGCAGGCCATTAGAGACACCCTACGAGCAGTACTTC
once	TRBV5-1	TRBD2	TRBJ2-1	CASSRGTSGGEQFF	TGCGCCAGCAGCCGCGGGACTAGCGGGGGGGAGCAGTTCTTC
-	TRBV19	TRBD1	TRBJ1-2	CASTQGQGAFYGYTF	TGTGCCAGTACCCAGGGACAGGGGGCTTTCTATGGCTACACCTTC
once	TRBV28	-	TRBJ1-6	CASSFSAPGAEGYNSPLHF	TGTGCCAGCAGTTTTTCCGCCCCCGGAGCCGAGGGATATAATTCACCCCTCCACTTT
-	TRBV7-2	TRBD1	TRBJ2-4	CASSLIGQVLNIQYF	TGTGCCAGCAGCTTAATCGGACAGGTCCTGAACATTCAGTACTTC
-	TRBV5-1	TRBD2	TRBJ2-1	CASSLISGGADEQFF	TGCGCCAGCAGCTTGATTAGCGGGGGGGCCGATGAGCAGTTCTTC
-	TRBV10-3	TRBD1	TRBJ2-5	CAISDSGQGVFQETQYF	TGTGCCATCAGTGATTCGGGGCAGGGGGTATTCCAAGAGACCCAGTACTTC
-	TRBV6-2/TRBV6-3	-	TRBJ1-2	CASSYRQGNYGYTF	TGTGCCAGCAGTTACCGCCAGGGGAACTATGGCTACACCTTC
few	TRBV6-5	-	TRBJ2-2	CASRAGGRPGELFF	TGTGCCAGCCGGGCCGGGGGGCGTCCCGGGGAGCTGTTTTTT
-	TRBV19	-	TRBJ2-3	CASSIPGRTTDTQYF	TGTGCCAGTAGTATTCCGGGGAGGACTACAGATACGCAGTATTTT
-	TRBV7-4	-	TRBJ2-7	CASSCGRPVQGQYF	TGTGCCAGCAGTTGTGGGAGACCGGTACAGGGGCAGTACTTC
-	TRBV2	-	TRBJ1-2	CASSGDTKSYGYTF	TGTGCCAGCAGTGGAGATACGAAATCCTATGGCTACACCTTC
-	TRBV3-1/TRBV3-2	-	TRBJ1-1	CASSQAGGDSEAFF	TGTGCCAGCAGCCAAGCGGGGGGGGACTCGGAAGCTTTCTTT
-	TRBV7-2	-	TRBJ2-7	CASSLIIGGHEQYF	TGTGCCAGCAGCTTAATAATAGGGGGACACGAGCAGTACTTC
-	TRBV29-1	-	TRBJ1-2	CSVDPRQFGPNHNYGYTF	TGCAGCGTTGATCCGAGACAGTTTGGCCCTAACCACAATTATGGCTACACCTTC
few	TRBV15	-	TRBJ2-1	CATSNLAAQYNEQFF	TGTGCCACCAGCAACCTGGCGGCCCAATACAATGAGCAGTTCTTC
-	TRBV9	-	TRBJ2-7	CASGKESTASYEQYF	TGTGCCAGCGGCAAGGAGTCTACCGCGTCCTACGAGCAGTACTTC
once	TRBV20-1	-	TRBJ2-5	CSASFSSGPNQETQYF	TGCAGTGCTAGTTTCTCCAGCGGGCCAAACCAAGAGACCCAGTACTTC
-	TRBV2	TRBD2	TRBJ2-1	CASMVLAGGPYEQFF	TGTGCCAGCATGGTGCTAGCGGGGGGGCCCTATGAGCAGTTCTTC
-	TRBV29-1	-	TRBJ2-7	CSARDISSYEQYF	TGCAGCGCTCGGGACATAAGCTCCTACGAGCAGTACTTC
-	TRBV6-5	TRBD1	TRBJ1-5	CASSYGQDGLQPQHF	TGTGCCAGCAGCTACGGACAGGACGGATTACAGCCCCAGCATTTT
-	TRBV10-3	TRBD1	TRBJ2-3	CAISRTGEIPDTQYF	TGTGCCATCAGTCGCACAGGGGAGATCCCAGATACGCAGTATTTT
-	TRBV7-9	-	TRBJ1-4	CASSFQQGLNEKLFF	TGTGCCAGCAGCTTCCAGCAGGGGCTTAATGAAAAACTGTTTTTT
-	TRBV2	-	TRBJ1-2	CASNTGGSLSYTF	TGTGCCAGCAACACGGGGGGGTCCCTAAGCTACACCTTC
once	TRBV9	-	TRBJ1-4	CASSSRRGSNEKLFF	TGTGCCAGCAGCAGCCGAAGGGGATCTAATGAAAAACTGTTTTTT